This T cell receptor (beta chain) was obtained from a study of blood T cells in healthy people across ages. Regarding the study as a whole: It was held that the diversity estimates obtained from one million T cells were underestimates.

A J-beta primer mix and a sample-barcoded 5' primer were used in a second PCR of roughly 6 to 11 cycles. TCRdb ran MiXCR on the 5' RACE reads and lists one entry per CDR3 protein. The sample yields over a million distinct CDR3 sequences, 45% to 70% seen once. A word on this clonotype: Its specificity is not known.

The CDR3 contains 16 residues. The germline V gene has CDR1 MGHRA and CDR2 YSYEKL. The ends were cut back, 2 bases at V and 5 bases at J, with 18 bases in the middle. The study isolated at least 7 million PBMCs from each sample. This TCR was recovered from a man aged 18 to 35 in good health. V gene TRBV4-1 combines with J gene TRBJ1-2, with D possibly TRBD1 on 6 matching bases. Sequenced sample: blood. The CDR3 here is CASSQRGEPSSYGYTF. CDR3 DNA sequence: TGCGCCAGCAGCCAAAGGGGGGAGCCAAGTTCATATGGCTACACCTTC.